This TCR beta chain derives from a study of cytomegalovirus exposure and HLA in healthy donors. There are 14 residues in the CDR3. The V and J ends lost 2 bases and 3 bases, in that order; junction bases with no gene match: 2. Germline CDR1 is ENHRY and CDR2 is SYGVKD. As to this clone: Its specificity is unknown.

Findings and limits, study-wide: Upon later analysis, TCR association rates were observed to vary by HLA locus, being highest for DRB1 and lowest for HLA-C.

In the PCR, 60 Vbeta and 13 Jbeta primers were used. Measured with immunoSEQ multiplex PCR; TCRdb has only the in-frame clones, and not every one. The repertoire consists of some 200,000 clones, with roughly 80% occurring once and the leading ten covering over 3.5%. The sequence derives from a man in his fifties in good health and CMV-seronegative. The V call is TRBV10-3, the J call TRBJ2-3; 7 bases map to TRBD1. Sequencing was performed on PBMCs. CDR3 region: CAISEAGGTDTQYF. The CDR3 DNA is TGTGCCATCAGTGAGGCAGGGGGAACAGATACGCAGTATTTT.